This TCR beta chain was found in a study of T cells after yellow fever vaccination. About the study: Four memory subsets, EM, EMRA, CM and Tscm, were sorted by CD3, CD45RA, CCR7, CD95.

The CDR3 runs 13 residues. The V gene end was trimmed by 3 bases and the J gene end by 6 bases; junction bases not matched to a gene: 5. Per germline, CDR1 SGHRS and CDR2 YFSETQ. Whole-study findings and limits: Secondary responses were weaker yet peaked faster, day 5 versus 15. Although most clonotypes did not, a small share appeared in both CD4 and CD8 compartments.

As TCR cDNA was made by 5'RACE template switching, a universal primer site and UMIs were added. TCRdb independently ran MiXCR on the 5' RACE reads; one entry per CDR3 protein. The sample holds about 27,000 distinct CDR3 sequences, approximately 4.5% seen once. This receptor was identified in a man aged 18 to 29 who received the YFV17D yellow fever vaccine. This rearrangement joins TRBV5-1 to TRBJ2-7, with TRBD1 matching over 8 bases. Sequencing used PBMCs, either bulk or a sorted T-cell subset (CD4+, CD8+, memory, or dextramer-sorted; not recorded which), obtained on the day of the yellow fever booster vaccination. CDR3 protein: CASSWGQVSEQYF. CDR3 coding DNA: TGCGCCAGCAGCTGGGGACAGGTCTCCGAGCAGTACTTC.